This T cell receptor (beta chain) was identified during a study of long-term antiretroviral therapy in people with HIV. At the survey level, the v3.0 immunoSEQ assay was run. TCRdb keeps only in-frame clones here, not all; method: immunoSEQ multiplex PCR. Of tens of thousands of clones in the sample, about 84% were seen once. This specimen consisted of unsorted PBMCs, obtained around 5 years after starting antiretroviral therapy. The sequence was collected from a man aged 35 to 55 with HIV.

CDR3 nucleotides: TGTGCCAGCTCTCCGGGACAGGGGCCTTGGCAGCCCCAGCATTTT. Protein sequence: CASSPGQGPWQPQHF. The chain employs TRBV6-6 and TRBJ1-5, with 10 nucleotides matching TRBD1. Trimming removed 8 bases from V and 7 bases from J; junction bases left unmatched: 11. Germline lookup yields CDR1 MNHNY and CDR2 SVGAGI (reference sequence). This CDR3 has 15 amino acids.